Listed below are T cell receptor beta chains from one sample, sequenced in a study of OX40 agonist ivuxolimab in advanced cancers. Profiled with immunoSEQ multiplex PCR; TCRdb holds only in-frame clones, not every one. There are over 60,000 clones in the sample; about nine tenths occur only once, and around 2% lies in the top ten. The sample was CD4+ or CD8+ T cells sorted from blood, taken in a trial of the OX40 agonist ivuxolimab. The receptors derive from an adult with an advanced solid tumor such as melanoma, head and neck, liver or kidney cancer. CDR3s include the opening cysteine and the closing phenylalanine or tryptophan. Each record gives: CDR3 DNA, CDR3 protein, V gene, clone size, D gene, J gene. A D gene is named only where the DNA matches it firmly. Clone size appears in some rows only: once, few, many, or a class for an expanded clone.

CDR3 DNA: TGTGCCAGCAGTGGGAGGGGGGGAAGCTCCTACAATGAGCAGTTCTTC
CDR3 protein: CASSGRGGSSYNEQFF
V gene: TRBV2
clone size: NA
D gene: NA
J gene: TRBJ2-1

CDR3 DNA: TGTGCCAGCAGGGACCAGCAGCGGGGCTATGGCTACACCTTC
CDR3 protein: CASRDQQRGYGYTF
V gene: TRBV7-9
clone size: NA
D gene: NA
J gene: TRBJ1-2

CDR3 DNA: TGTGCCAGCAGCTTATCCGGGACCTACAATGAGCAGTTCTTC
CDR3 protein: CASSLSGTYNEQFF
V gene: TRBV11-3
clone size: NA
D gene: NA
J gene: TRBJ2-1

CDR3 DNA: TGCGCCAGCAGCCAAGGGGGGGGCAGGGTAGGGCAGTTCTTC
CDR3 protein: CASSQGGGRVGQFF
V gene: TRBV4-3
clone size: NA
D gene: NA
J gene: TRBJ2-1

CDR3 DNA: TGTGCCAGTAGCAAAGGGACAGGGTCAGGGGCCAACGTCCTGACTTTC
CDR3 protein: CASSKGTGSGANVLTF
V gene: TRBV19
clone size: NA
D gene: TRBD1
J gene: TRBJ2-6

CDR3 DNA: TGTGCCAGCAGCCAAGAAACCGGGGAGCTGTTTTTT
CDR3 protein: CASSQETGELFF
V gene: TRBV4-2
clone size: NA
D gene: NA
J gene: TRBJ2-2

CDR3 DNA: TGTGCCTGGAGCGGACTACGACTAAATGAGCAGTTCTTC
CDR3 protein: CAWSGLRLNEQFF
V gene: TRBV30
clone size: NA
D gene: NA
J gene: TRBJ2-1

CDR3 DNA: TGTGCCAGCGGTGCGGGTCTCCGGCCCCAGCATTTT
CDR3 protein: CASGAGLRPQHF
V gene: TRBV28
clone size: NA
D gene: NA
J gene: TRBJ1-5

CDR3 DNA: TGTGCCAGCAGCCCCGTGGGACTTACCGACACCGGGGAGCTGTTTTTT
CDR3 protein: CASSPVGLTDTGELFF
V gene: TRBV27
clone size: NA
D gene: NA
J gene: TRBJ2-2

CDR3 DNA: TGTGCCACCAGCAGATTCCTCGAGAGTAAAGCAGGGTACTTC
CDR3 protein: CATSRFLESKAGYF
V gene: TRBV15
clone size: NA
D gene: NA
J gene: TRBJ2-7

CDR3 DNA: TGTGCCAGCAGCTTAAAGCCTGGAAACACCATATATTTT
CDR3 protein: CASSLKPGNTIYF
V gene: TRBV7-2
clone size: NA
D gene: NA
J gene: TRBJ1-3

CDR3 DNA: TGTGCCAGCAGCTCCCTCATAGGGGAGCGGCATACGCAGTATTTT
CDR3 protein: CASSSLIGERHTQYF
V gene: TRBV5-4
clone size: NA
D gene: NA
J gene: TRBJ2-3

CDR3 DNA: TGTGCCAGCAGCTTGGCCTGGACAGGGGCTAACTATGGCTACACCTTC
CDR3 protein: CASSLAWTGANYGYTF
V gene: TRBV7-2
clone size: few
D gene: TRBD1
J gene: TRBJ1-2

CDR3 DNA: TGTGCCAGCAGCCGGGCCGGGGTTGGGGAAAAACTGTTTTTT
CDR3 protein: CASSRAGVGEKLFF
V gene: TRBV27
clone size: NA
D gene: NA
J gene: TRBJ1-4

CDR3 DNA: TGTGCCAGCAGCTCTCGGCGTTCGCAGAGCTCCTACAATGAGCAGTTCTTC
CDR3 protein: CASSSRRSQSSYNEQFF
V gene: TRBV11-3
clone size: NA
D gene: NA
J gene: TRBJ2-1

CDR3 DNA: TGCGCCAGCAGCTTGATTCCGGGACTAGCTCCGGGGGAGCTGTTTTTT
CDR3 protein: CASSLIPGLAPGELFF
V gene: TRBV5-1
clone size: NA
D gene: TRBD2
J gene: TRBJ2-2

CDR3 DNA: TGCGCCAGCAGCGTTACGCCGGGACAGGGGCCCCGGGGCACCGGGGAGCTGTTTTTT
CDR3 protein: CASSVTPGQGPRGTGELFF
V gene: TRBV5-1
clone size: NA
D gene: TRBD1
J gene: TRBJ2-2

CDR3 DNA: TGTGCCAGCAGTTTCTTCGAGACCCAGTACTTC
CDR3 protein: CASSFFETQYF
V gene: TRBV28
clone size: NA
D gene: NA
J gene: TRBJ2-5

CDR3 DNA: TGTGCCAGCAGCTCAAGTGTAGGCTCGGGCACTGAAGCTTTCTTT
CDR3 protein: CASSSSVGSGTEAFF
V gene: TRBV9
clone size: once
D gene: NA
J gene: TRBJ1-1

CDR3 DNA: TGTGCCAGCAGCTTAAAGGGAGACTCCTACGAGCAGTACTTC
CDR3 protein: CASSLKGDSYEQYF
V gene: TRBV7-9
clone size: NA
D gene: NA
J gene: TRBJ2-7

CDR3 DNA: TGCGCCAGCACCTGGCGGCAGGAGAACACTGAAGCTTTCTTT
CDR3 protein: CASTWRQENTEAFF
V gene: TRBV4-1
clone size: NA
D gene: NA
J gene: TRBJ1-1

CDR3 DNA: TGTGCCAGTTCGGATGGCAGAAGCACAGATACGCAGTATTTT
CDR3 protein: CASSDGRSTDTQYF
V gene: TRBV14
clone size: once
D gene: NA
J gene: TRBJ2-3

CDR3 DNA: TGCGCCAGCAGCCAAGGAGCAAACACTGAAGCTTTCTTT
CDR3 protein: CASSQGANTEAFF
V gene: TRBV5-1
clone size: NA
D gene: NA
J gene: TRBJ1-1

CDR3 DNA: TGTGCCAGCAGCTTCTCTCCGGCTAACTATGGCTACACCTTC
CDR3 protein: CASSFSPANYGYTF
V gene: TRBV7-9
clone size: NA
D gene: NA
J gene: TRBJ1-2

CDR3 DNA: TGTGCCAGCAGCTCCCTAGACAGGGGGCTTGGAAACACCATATATTTT
CDR3 protein: CASSSLDRGLGNTIYF
V gene: TRBV7-8
clone size: NA
D gene: TRBD1
J gene: TRBJ1-3

CDR3 DNA: TGTGCCAGCAGACAACAGGGCTCTGGGGCCAACGTCCTGACTTTC
CDR3 protein: CASRQQGSGANVLTF
V gene: TRBV6-6
clone size: NA
D gene: NA
J gene: TRBJ2-6

CDR3 DNA: TGTGCCAGCAGCACCCCTCGGGCCGCGGAGCAGTACTTC
CDR3 protein: CASSTPRAAEQYF
V gene: TRBV7-9
clone size: NA
D gene: NA
J gene: TRBJ2-7

CDR3 DNA: TGTGCCAGCAGCCCAGGGGGCGCTGGGGCCAACGTCCTGACTTTC
CDR3 protein: CASSPGGAGANVLTF
V gene: TRBV6-5
clone size: NA
D gene: TRBD1
J gene: TRBJ2-6

CDR3 DNA: TGTGCCAGCAGCGTAGGGGGGGTAGTGAGGGAGACCCAGTACTTC
CDR3 protein: CASSVGGVVRETQYF
V gene: TRBV9
clone size: NA
D gene: NA
J gene: TRBJ2-5

CDR3 DNA: TGTGCCAGCAGCGCAGATGGCGGTGCCGGTCGAAAAGATACGCAGTATTTT
CDR3 protein: CASSADGGAGRKDTQYF
V gene: TRBV11-3
clone size: NA
D gene: NA
J gene: TRBJ2-3

CDR3 DNA: TGTGCCAGCACAAAGACAGGGCTAACTGGAAACACCATATATTTT
CDR3 protein: CASTKTGLTGNTIYF
V gene: TRBV9
clone size: NA
D gene: TRBD1
J gene: TRBJ1-3

CDR3 DNA: TGTGCCAGCAGCTTTCCTAGCGGGGGCGGGGAGCTGTTTTTT
CDR3 protein: CASSFPSGGGELFF
V gene: TRBV7-8
clone size: NA
D gene: TRBD2
J gene: TRBJ2-2

CDR3 DNA: TGTGCCAGCAGTTCAGCGGGGGGCCGGACAGATACGCAGTATTTT
CDR3 protein: CASSSAGGRTDTQYF
V gene: TRBV6-9
clone size: NA
D gene: TRBD2
J gene: TRBJ2-3

CDR3 DNA: TGTGCCTGGAGTGTACTGGGGACTAGCGGAGGGGGGACAGATAGAGAGACCCAGTACTTC
CDR3 protein: CAWSVLGTSGGGTDRETQYF
V gene: TRBV30
clone size: NA
D gene: TRBD2
J gene: TRBJ2-5

CDR3 DNA: TGTGCCAGCAGCTTAGACACAGGGCCTTGGAACATTCAGTACTTC
CDR3 protein: CASSLDTGPWNIQYF
V gene: TRBV11-2
clone size: NA
D gene: NA
J gene: TRBJ2-4

CDR3 DNA: TGTGCCAGCTCACCACTGGCTAGCGGGGCTAGCACAGATACGCAGTATTTT
CDR3 protein: CASSPLASGASTDTQYF
V gene: TRBV18
clone size: NA
D gene: TRBD2
J gene: TRBJ2-3

CDR3 DNA: TGTGCCAGCAGCTTAAGAGATAATCCCGCAGATACGCAGTATTTT
CDR3 protein: CASSLRDNPADTQYF
V gene: TRBV7-2
clone size: NA
D gene: NA
J gene: TRBJ2-3

CDR3 DNA: TGTGCCAGCAGCGGGCCGGGACAGGGCGGTAATTCACCCCTCCACTTT
CDR3 protein: CASSGPGQGGNSPLHF
V gene: TRBV9
clone size: NA
D gene: TRBD1
J gene: TRBJ1-6

CDR3 DNA: TGTGCCAGCAGTTTTCGGGCGGGGGGGTCAGCATTAAGCTCCTACGAGCAGTACTTC
CDR3 protein: CASSFRAGGSALSSYEQYF
V gene: TRBV27
clone size: NA
D gene: TRBD2
J gene: TRBJ2-7

CDR3 DNA: TGTGCCAGCAGCTTAGGTTCTTCGACTAGCGGGAATGTAGATACGCAGTATTTT
CDR3 protein: CASSLGSSTSGNVDTQYF
V gene: TRBV7-9
clone size: NA
D gene: TRBD2
J gene: TRBJ2-3

CDR3 DNA: TGTGCCAGCAGTTCTAGTCATGAGCAGTTCTTC
CDR3 protein: CASSSSHEQFF
V gene: TRBV28
clone size: NA
D gene: NA
J gene: TRBJ2-1

CDR3 DNA: TGCGCCAGCAGCGAGGGACTAGCCTACAATGAGCAGTTCTTC
CDR3 protein: CASSEGLAYNEQFF
V gene: TRBV5-1
clone size: NA
D gene: TRBD2
J gene: TRBJ2-1

CDR3 DNA: TGTGCCAGCAGCTCCGAAACAGGGGGCAGCTATGGCTACACCTTC
CDR3 protein: CASSSETGGSYGYTF
V gene: TRBV5-4
clone size: NA
D gene: TRBD1
J gene: TRBJ1-2

CDR3 DNA: TGTGCCAGCAGTGAAGCGCTTGTAGAGAACAATTCACCCCTCCACTTT
CDR3 protein: CASSEALVENNSPLHF
V gene: TRBV2
clone size: NA
D gene: NA
J gene: TRBJ1-6

CDR3 DNA: TGTGCCAGCACCCCGGACAGTTCAAATTCACCCCTCCACTTT
CDR3 protein: CASTPDSSNSPLHF
V gene: TRBV27
clone size: NA
D gene: NA
J gene: TRBJ1-6